This paragraph reports one T cell receptor (beta chain). What it recognizes is unknown. The data were obtained in a study of identifying expanded T cells in peripheral blood. Findings of the study overall: Over about two and four weeks, about 16.4 and 19 clones changed, versus more than 1 between replicates.

The data were produced by immunoSEQ multiplex PCR, yet TCRdb's version contains in-frame clones alone and is incomplete. The repertoire holds about 86,000 clones, with about 85% as singletons. The sample was blood. The sequence came from a person aged 18-69 years in good health.

The CDR3 nucleotides read TGTGCCAGCAGTGGTAGCGGGGTAGAATCCGGGGAGCTGTTTTTT. It codes for CASSGSGVESGELFF. The chain links TRBV27 to TRBJ2-2, with 8 nucleotides matching TRBD2. The junction had 8 bases not matched to a gene; V was cut back by 5 bases and J by 6 bases. The length of the CDR3 is 15 residues. Germline loops: CDR1 MNHEY, CDR2 SMNVEV (reference sequence).